This paragraph reports one T cell receptor (beta chain). Its antigen is still unknown. RNA transcripts served as template for amplifying TCR beta CDR3 sequences. Second-round multiplex PCR followed a first-round RT-PCR using HTBI primers. TCRdb itself ran the multiplex PCR reads through MiXCR, one entry per CDR3 protein. Of 500,000 to 600,000 distinct CDR3 sequences in the sample, under 45% were seen once. Excluded: other autoimmune disease, uncontrolled infection, pregnancy or lactation. The CDR3 covers 14 residues. V was shortened by 5 bases and J by 2 bases, with 11 bases between the two germline ends. Germline-derived CDR1 and CDR2 are KGHDR and SFDVKD. The data were taken from a study of Graves' ophthalmopathy and Graves' hyperthyroidism. Study-wide results and limits: A majority of expanded thyroid clonotypes exceeding 0.001 frequency were likewise present in blood.

Sequenced: peripheral blood or thyroid tissue (not recorded which). This sequence joins TRBV24-1 and TRBJ1-2; weak D call: TRBD1 (5 bases). The origin of this receptor is an adult man with Graves' hyperthyroidism. The CDR3 DNA follows: TGTGCCACCAGTGCTTGGGACGGAAACTATGGCTACACCTTC. Its translation: CATSAWDGNYGYTF.